The clone carrying this T cell receptor beta chain appeared many times. Its antigen is not identified. With iRepertoire HTBI primers and Arm-PCR of CDR3 regions, TCR beta libraries were built. One entry per CDR3 protein results from TCRdb running MiXCR on the multiplex PCR reads. The table records a few hundred thousand distinct CDR3 sequences, around a fifth of them present only once. Germline CDR1 is MGHRA and CDR2 is YSYEKL. There are 17 residues in the CDR3. After removal of 1 base from V and 4 bases from J, the junction contained 10 bases not matched to a gene. The source of the sample is a study of regulatory T cells in long-lasting Graves disease. Study summary: To qualify as persistent, Graves' disease required over 5 years of antithyroid drugs with positive TSH receptor antibodies. Study-level points and caveats: Small sample size may have lowered accuracy.

Time point of the sample: persistent/refractory GD, antithyroid drugs over 5 years with positive TRAb. RNA extracted from PBMCs served as the sequencing template. Graves' disease diagnosis relied on American Thyroid Association guidelines. Patients came through an endocrinology department, and that department was in Xi'an, China. This material consisted of peripheral blood mononuclear cells (PBMCs), taken when the disease was refractory, from a patient treated with antithyroid drugs. The rearrangement links TRBV4-1 to TRBJ2-5, with TRBD2 matching 9 bases. The receptor's source is a female donor with Graves disease. The CDR3 protein is CASSQAAGGRARETQYF. CDR3 DNA: TGCGCCAGCAGCCAAGCGGCAGGCGGGAGGGCCCGAGAGACCCAGTACTTC.